The TCR beta chain under discussion was sequenced for a study of cytomegalovirus exposure and HLA in healthy donors. A multiplex PCR was run with 60 Vbeta primers and 13 Jbeta primers. Clones were sequenced by immunoSEQ multiplex PCR, and TCRdb holds only the in-frame ones, with some missing. The repertoire includes 150,000 to 170,000 clones, over 75% of them detected once, and about 5.6% sits in the top ten. This clone was observed a single time. The clonotype comes from a woman aged 40 to 50 in good health and CMV-seropositive. The sequenced material came from PBMCs.

The CDR3: CASSLRDTNTGELFF. The CDR3 DNA reads as TGCGCCAGCAGCCTCCGGGACACGAACACCGGGGAGCTGTTTTTT. The V gene is TRBV4-1, the J gene TRBJ2-2; D might be TRBD1 (6 bases). Trimming stripped 4 bases from V and 0 bases from J, with 9 bases between. Per germline, CDR1 MGHRA and CDR2 YSYEKL. This CDR3 spans 15 amino acids.